The 27 T cell receptor beta chains below all came from one sample that was sequenced in a study of blood T cell repertoires in COVID-19. Only in-frame clones appear in the TCRdb table, and some are missing; sequencing was by immunoSEQ multiplex PCR. The data contain approximately 84,000 clones, almost 80% of them seen just once; the ten biggest clones take up 15% to 20%. Sequencing input: peripheral blood. Source of these receptors: a human donor in a cohort sampled during active COVID-19.

This clone appeared a few times. This chain links TRBV28 with TRBJ1-3, with a possible D match to TRBD1 (6 bases). Germline V gene data show CDR1 as MDHEN and CDR2 as SYDVKM. V was clipped by 2 bases and J by 2 bases, with 7 bases between them. The CDR3 has 14 amino acids. In nucleotides, the CDR3 is TGTGCCAGCAGTTTAAGGACAGCTGGAAACACCATATATTTT. It specifies CASSLRTAGNTIYF.

The V call is TRBV5-6, the J call TRBJ2-1, with 9 bases identical to TRBD1. CDR3 length: 13 amino acids. V shed 6 bases, J shed 7 bases, and the junction held 5 bases outside the gene matches. CDR1 and CDR2 (germline): SGHDT, YYEEEE. The CDR3 region is CASKGTGRNEQFF. The CDR3 nucleotides read TGTGCCAGCAAGGGGACAGGGCGAAATGAGCAGTTCTTC.

The chain employs TRBV18 and TRBJ2-4, with D possibly TRBD1 on 6 matching bases. Germline CDR1 KGHSH, CDR2 LQKENI. This CDR3 is 18 amino acids long. Trimming stripped 3 bases from V and 0 bases from J, with 18 bases between. The CDR3 sequence is CASSPGQPYSLAKNIQYF. DNA of the CDR3: TGTGCCAGCTCACCTGGACAGCCCTATTCTCTAGCCAAAAACATTCAGTACTTC. The full variable domain, in which reference TRBV18 and TRBJ2-4 provide the parts outside the CDR3, is NAGVMQNPRHLVRRRGQEARLRCSPMKGHSHVYWYRQLPEEGLKFMVYLQKENIIDESGMPKERFSAEFPKEGPSILRIQQVVRGDSAAYFCASSPGQPYSLAKNIQYFGAGTRLSVL.

With regard to this clone: The same CDR3 arises from other DNA sequences in this sample as well. The chain uses TRBV18 and TRBJ2-7, with D possibly TRBD1 on 6 matching bases. Trimming removed 4 bases at V and 3 bases at J, with 7 bases between. In germline, CDR1 is KGHSH, CDR2 LQKENI. This CDR3 comprises 12 residues. In DNA form, the CDR3 reads TGTGCCAGCTCACTACAGGGCTACGAGCAGTACTTC. This translates into CASSLQGYEQYF.

The V call is TRBV25-1, the J call TRBJ1-5, with TRBD1 matching 8 bases. With 6 bases clipped from V and 4 bases from J, the junction kept 8 bases outside the gene matches. The CDR3 covers 15 residues. CDR1 is MGHDK and CDR2 is SYGVNS in the germline V gene. CDR3 bases: TGTGCCAGCAGCGGCCCCGGGACAGGAAATCAGCCCCAGCATTTT. Its protein product is CASSGPGTGNQPQHF.

This chain connects TRBV3-1 (or the pseudogene TRBV3-2) to TRBJ1-6, with TRBD1 matching 10 bases. V trimming: 6 bases; J trimming: 3 bases; junction bases outside the gene matches: 17. There are 20 residues in the CDR3. Germline V gene lookup returns CDR1 LGHDT and CDR2 YNNKEL (reference sequence). Written as DNA, the CDR3 is TGTGCCAGCAGGGAGTTTCCGGGACAGGGGATCAATCTCTATAATTCACCCCTCCACTTT. It specifies CASREFPGQGINLYNSPLHF.

The chain couples TRBV10-3 to TRBJ2-7; 11 nucleotides agree with TRBD2. The CDR3 is 14 residues long. Losses at the gene ends were 4 bases for V and 2 bases for J; bases not matched to a gene: 1. The germline V gene has CDR1 ENHRY and CDR2 SYGVKD. CDR3 amino acids: CAISGSGRAYEQYF. The CDR3 DNA sequence: TGTGCCATCAGTGGTAGCGGGAGGGCCTACGAGCAGTACTTC.

The rearrangement joins TRBV14 to TRBJ2-1; 7 bases are shared with TRBD1. V gave up 1 base and J gave up 3 bases; unmatched junction bases: 6. The CDR3 runs 16 residues. The germline V gene encodes CDR1 SGHDN and CDR2 FVKESK. CDR3 sequence reads: CASSQVTGTLYNEQFF. CDR3 nucleotides: TGTGCCAGCAGCCAAGTGACAGGGACCCTCTACAATGAGCAGTTCTTC.

This clone was counted a few times. The rearrangement uses TRBV19 and TRBJ2-6, with D tentatively TRBD2 (5 bases). The V gene lost 3 bases and the J gene lost 2 bases, with 14 bases spanning the gap. Looked up from germline, CDR1 is LNHDA and CDR2 is SQIVND (reference sequence). The CDR3 runs to 17 residues. The CDR3 nucleotides read TGTGCCAGTAGTATCGGGAAAGGTACGACTGGGGCCAACGTCCTGACTTTC. This gives the protein CASSIGKGTTGANVLTF.

This clone was recorded at least ten times. V usage is TRBV18 and J usage is TRBJ2-2; tentative D call: TRBD2 (6 bases). The CDR3 has 15 amino acids. The germline V gene has CDR1 KGHSH and CDR2 LQKENI. Trimming removed 5 bases from V and 3 bases from J, with 13 bases in between. The CDR3 DNA reads TGTGCCAGCTCAGGCCCGGGACTCTACACCGGGGAGCTGTTTTTT. It translates to CASSGPGLYTGELFF.

V and J are TRBV19 and TRBJ2-1; maybe TRBD2 (5 bases). The CDR3 runs to 12 residues. V lost 5 bases and J lost 10, with 12 bases in between. Germline-derived CDR1 and CDR2 are LNHDA and SQIVND (reference sequence). The CDR3 DNA is TGTGCCAGTAGTGCTAGCTTACGGGAGCAGTTCTTC. As protein: CASSASLREQFF.

CDR3 sequence (DNA): TGTGCCAGCAGGCACCTCCAGGGGCAGCCCCAGCATTTT. This encodes CASRHLQGQPQHF. The V call is TRBV6-6, the J call TRBJ1-5, with a possible D match to TRBD1 (6 bases). From germline, CDR1 is MNHNY and CDR2 SVGAGI (reference sequence). V was shortened by 6 bases and J by 7 bases, with 13 bases between the two germline ends. The CDR3 contains 13 residues.

The V gene is TRBV19, the J gene TRBJ2-2, with a weak D call TRBD2 (6 bases). The germline V gene has CDR1 LNHDA and CDR2 SQIVND (reference sequence). V was shortened by 7 bases and J by 1 base, with 7 bases between the two germline ends. This CDR3 has 13 residues. The CDR3 region is CASKGGNTGELFF. In DNA form, the CDR3 reads TGTGCCAGTAAGGGAGGGAACACCGGGGAGCTGTTTTTT.

The chain joins TRBV14 to TRBJ2-7, with 9 bases that match TRBD2. Per the germline V gene, CDR1 is SGHDN and CDR2 is FVKESK. The CDR3 length is 13 residues. Unmatched junction bases numbered 6, after V lost 1 base and J lost 11 bases. DNA of the CDR3: TGTGCCAGCAGCCAAGGATATAGGACTAGCGAGTACTTC. It is translated as CASSQGYRTSEYF.

The chain is built from TRBV30 and TRBJ1-4, with D unresolved. From germline, CDR1 is GTSNPN and CDR2 SVGIG (reference sequence). Trimming took 2 bases from V and 7 from J, leaving 8 bases between them. The CDR3 covers 12 residues. CDR3 in DNA: TGTGCCTGGAGTCGCACCGGTGAAAAACTGTTTTTT. Its protein is CAWSRTGEKLFF.

The chain links TRBV20-1 to TRBJ1-5; D not certain. V was pared by 3 bases and J by 5 bases, with 14 bases between. Germline V gene data show CDR1 as DFQATT and CDR2 as SNEGSKA (reference sequence). This CDR3 region has 14 residues. The CDR3 region is CSASTGRRDQPQHF. The CDR3 DNA sequence: TGCAGTGCTAGTACCGGGCGGAGGGATCAGCCCCAGCATTTT.

The chain uses TRBV18 and TRBJ1-1; 8 bases map to TRBD1. Germline V CDR1 and CDR2: KGHSH, LQKENI. V was pared by 2 bases and J by 5 bases, with 4 bases of the junction left unmatched. The CDR3 has 14 amino acids. CDR3 residues: CASSPDRGGTEAFF. The CDR3 DNA follows: TGTGCCAGCTCACCAGACAGGGGAGGAACTGAAGCTTTCTTT.

The gene calls are TRBV5-8 and TRBJ2-1; 8 nucleotides line up with TRBD2. CDR3 length: 15 amino acids. The J segment lost 3 bases and the V segment lost 2 bases, leaving 4 bases of the junction unmatched. Germline-derived CDR1 and CDR2 are SGHTS and YDEGEE. The CDR3 sequence: CASSFRGTSYNEQFF. The CDR3 DNA reads TGTGCCAGCAGCTTTAGGGGGACTAGCTACAATGAGCAGTTCTTC.

The chain combines TRBV7-6 with TRBJ2-1, with 10 positions matching TRBD2. The CDR3 spans 13 residues. The V gene end was trimmed by 5 bases and the J gene end by 7 bases; junction bases not matched to a gene: 2. Germline V gene sequence: CDR1 SGHVS, CDR2 FNYEAQ. The CDR3 DNA reads TGTGCCAGCAGCCTGGGACTAGCGAATGAGCAGTTCTTC. It translates to CASSLGLANEQFF.

The chain uses TRBV18 and TRBJ2-7; TRBD1 is a possible D gene (6 bases). In germline, CDR1 is KGHSH, CDR2 LQKENI. Trimming cost V 2 bases and J 4 bases, with 9 bases left between them. CDR3 size: 13 residues. Written as DNA, the CDR3 is TGTGCCAGCTCACCAGGGGGCGGATACGAGCAGTACTTC. Its translation is CASSPGGGYEQYF.

The chain links TRBV27 to TRBJ2-7; D is perhaps TRBD2 (7 bases). This CDR3 is built from 12 residues. CDR1 is MNHEY, CDR2 SMNVEV, per germline (reference sequence). The V end was cut by 7 bases, the J end by 7 bases, with 14 bases between. CDR3 region: CASKGGAREQYF. The CDR3 nucleotides read TGTGCCAGCAAAGGGGGGGCGCGAGAGCAGTACTTC.

This rearrangement joins TRBV6-1 to TRBJ1-5; 10 bases are a match to TRBD1. The V gene's germline CDR1 is MNHNS and CDR2 SASEGT. The CDR3 has 16 amino acids. V gave up 3 bases and J gave up 5 bases; unmatched junction bases: 7. CDR3 amino acids: CASSDRDRGKDQPQHF. In nucleotides, the CDR3 is TGTGCCAGCAGTGACCGGGACAGGGGTAAGGATCAGCCCCAGCATTTT.

V usage is TRBV5-4 and J usage is TRBJ2-5; TRBD2 matches at 11 bases. This CDR3 spans 17 amino acids. The germline CDR1 and CDR2 sequences are SGHNT and YYREEE (reference sequence). V dropped 3 bases and J dropped 5; count of bases not matched to a gene: 12. The CDR3 DNA sequence: TGTGCCAGCAGCTCCCCCGGACTAGCGGGCACAACGGAGACCCAGTACTTC. Translation gives CASSSPGLAGTTETQYF.

This chain joins TRBV4-1 and TRBJ1-2; D is ambiguous. The CDR3 extends over 13 amino acids. Germline lookup yields CDR1 MGHRA and CDR2 YSYEKL. V lost 0 bases to trimming and J lost 6 bases, with 8 bases between them. The CDR3 loop is CASSQDRRDGYTF. The CDR3 DNA reads as TGCGCCAGCAGCCAAGATAGGAGGGATGGCTACACCTTC.

The rearrangement joins TRBV30 to TRBJ1-4; perhaps TRBD1 as D (6 bases). The CDR3 is made up of 13 amino acids. In germline, CDR1 is GTSNPN, CDR2 SVGIG (reference sequence). V lost 3 bases and J lost 7, with 12 bases in between. This CDR3 is CAWSRGSGEKLFF. CDR3 in DNA: TGTGCCTGGAGCAGGGGATCAGGTGAAAAACTGTTTTTT.

In this sample, this clone turned up once. The rearrangement joins TRBV9 to TRBJ2-1; 11 bases fit TRBD2. Trimming at V came to 3 bases and at J to 5 bases, leaving 4 bases not matched to a gene. Germline-derived CDR1 and CDR2 are SGDLS and YYNGEE. The CDR3 is made up of 15 amino acids. The CDR3 sequence is CASSASSGRHNEQFF. DNA of the CDR3: TGTGCCAGCAGCGCGTCTAGCGGGAGGCACAATGAGCAGTTCTTC.

The V call is TRBV6-5, the J call TRBJ1-1; D unclear. The germline V gene encodes CDR1 MNHEY and CDR2 SVGAGI. Trimming removed 10 bases at V and 3 bases at J, with 12 bases between. CDR3 length: 12 amino acids. CDR3 DNA sequence: TGTGCCACGAGACACACTTACACTGAAGCTTTCTTT. It specifies CATRHTYTEAFF.